The 20 T cell receptor beta chains listed next were all sequenced from one sample in a study of blood T cell repertoires in COVID-19. Assay used: immunoSEQ multiplex PCR; TCRdb lists only in-frame clones, some missing. This sample has about 220,000 clones, with roughly 85% found just once. Sequencing was carried out using peripheral blood. These receptors all stem from a man aged 45-60 years who had recovered from COVID-19.

This chain connects TRBV7-9 to TRBJ1-5; possibly TRBD1 for D (6 bases). Trimming left V 10 bases short and J 1 base short, with 14 bases between. This CDR3 has 14 amino acids. Germline V gene data show CDR1 as SEHNR and CDR2 as FQNEAQ (reference sequence). As DNA, the CDR3 is TGTGCCACCTCCGGGACACACAGCAATCAGCCCCAGCATTTT. Translated, it gives CATSGTHSNQPQHF.

V gene TRBV27 combines with J gene TRBJ2-5; 9 positions agree with TRBD2. V lost 6 bases and J lost 5; bases outside the gene matches: 10. The CDR3 length is 15 residues. Germline CDR1 reads MNHEY; CDR2 reads SMNVEV (reference sequence). This CDR3 reads CASSLGTSFSETQYF. CDR3 bases: TGTGCCAGCAGCCTTGGGACTAGCTTTTCGGAGACCCAGTACTTC.

The chain combines TRBV30 with TRBJ1-2; TRBD1 is a possible D gene (6 bases). V lost 8 bases and J 4 bases, leaving 11 bases between the germline ends. This CDR3 contains 11 residues. Germline-derived CDR1 and CDR2 are GTSNPN and SVGIG (reference sequence). This chain's CDR3 is CAHDRFYGYTF. In DNA, the CDR3 is TGTGCCCACGACAGGTTCTATGGCTACACCTTC.

The J gene is TRBJ2-2, the V gene TRBV5-1, with 9 bases aligning to TRBD1. The CDR3 loop spans 16 amino acids. V dropped 4 bases and J dropped 1; count of bases not matched to a gene: 5. CDR1 and CDR2 from the germline V gene are SGHRS and YFSETQ. The CDR3 nucleotides are TGCGCCAGCAGCATAAGGGGACAGGGGAACACCGGGGAGCTGTTTTTT. Translated: CASSIRGQGNTGELFF. The full variable domain, with the rest looked up from reference TRBV5-1 and TRBJ2-2, is KAGVTQTPRYLIKTRGQQVTLSCSPISGHRSVSWYQQTPGQGLQFLFEYFSETQRNKGNFPGRFSGRQFSNSRSEMNVSTLELGDSALYLCASSIRGQGNTGELFFGEGSRLTVL.

The chain is built from TRBV18 and TRBJ2-1; D might be TRBD2 (6 bases). The CDR3 length is 17 residues. V gave up 3 bases and J gave up 0 bases, with 15 bases separating them. Germline-derived CDR1 and CDR2 are KGHSH and LQKENI. The CDR3 DNA is TGTGCCAGCTCACCCGGCTTAGCGGTGGGCTCCTACAATGAGCAGTTCTTC. It translates to CASSPGLAVGSYNEQFF.

The V and J genes are TRBV2 and TRBJ2-5, with TRBD1 matching over 7 bases. The CDR3 has 12 amino acids. Germline V gene lookup returns CDR1 SNHLY and CDR2 FYNNEI. Losses at the gene ends were 8 bases for V and 4 bases for J; bases not matched to a gene: 4. CDR3 amino acids: CASGDSLETQYF. The CDR3 DNA follows: TGTGCCAGCGGGGACAGCCTAGAGACCCAGTACTTC.

The gene calls are TRBV28 and TRBJ2-3, with D possibly TRBD1 on 5 matching bases. Germline CDR1 and CDR2: MDHEN and SYDVKM. V was clipped by 1 base and J by 5 bases, with 13 bases between them. The CDR3 runs 15 residues. The CDR3 coding sequence is TGTGCCAGCAGTTTATTTGGGGCTATGGGAGATACGCAGTATTTT. It yields the protein CASSLFGAMGDTQYF. The full variable domain, with the rest looked up from reference TRBV28 and TRBJ2-3, is DVKVTQSSRYLVKRTGEKVFLECVQDMDHENMFWYRQDPGLGLRLIYFSYDVKMKEKGDIPEGYSVSREKKERFSLILESASTNQTSMYLCASSLFGAMGDTQYFGPGTRLTVL.

The CDR3 DNA is TGTGCCACCAGCAGAGAGGCTAGCCGCGAGCAGTTCTTC. Residues: CATSREASREQFF. The V gene is TRBV15, the J gene TRBJ2-1; tentative D call: TRBD2 (5 bases). CDR1 and CDR2 (germline): LNHNV, YYDKDF (reference sequence). This CDR3 is 13 amino acids long. V was clipped by 0 bases and J by 10 bases, with 10 bases between them.

The rearrangement joins TRBV7-2 to TRBJ1-3; no clear D gene. V was clipped by 5 bases and J by 2 bases, with 13 bases between them. There are 15 residues in the CDR3. Germline loops: CDR1 SGHTA, CDR2 FQGNSA. CDR3 DNA sequence: TGTGCCAGCAGCCAATCGGGAGGTACTGGAAACACCATATATTTT. It encodes CASSQSGGTGNTIYF.

As for this clone: The identical CDR3 is also encoded by other nucleotide sequences in the sample. The J gene is TRBJ2-7, the V gene TRBV28; no clear D gene. Germline loops: CDR1 MDHEN, CDR2 SYDVKM. V was trimmed by 3 bases and J by 2 bases, leaving 11 bases between them. The CDR3 sequence is 14 residues long. The CDR3 protein is CASSLLRSPYEQYF. Here the CDR3 DNA reads TGTGCCAGCAGTTTGCTGCGGAGTCCCTACGAGCAGTACTTC.

V usage is TRBV29-1 and J usage is TRBJ2-7; TRBD1 matches at 7 bases. Germline loops: CDR1 SQVTM, CDR2 ANQGSEA. The CDR3 consists of 14 residues. Losses at the gene ends were 0 bases for V and 2 bases for J; bases not matched to a gene: 4. CDR3 region: CSVEDGTDTYEQYF. The CDR3 bases are TGCAGCGTTGAAGATGGGACAGACACCTACGAGCAGTACTTC.

The chain uses TRBV27 and TRBJ2-1; tentative D call: TRBD2 (5 bases). CDR1 and CDR2 from the germline V gene are MNHEY and SMNVEV (reference sequence). Trimming removed 5 bases from V and 2 bases from J, with 16 bases in between. The CDR3 spans 16 residues. The DNA for the CDR3 is TGTGCCAGCAGTACTTCCCGGGGTGTGACCTACAATGAGCAGTTCTTC. Protein: CASSTSRGVTYNEQFF.

The rearrangement uses TRBV27 and TRBJ2-1, with 8 bases aligning to TRBD2. The junction had 6 bases not matched to a gene; V was cut back by 1 base and J by 1 base. Germline CDR1 and CDR2: MNHEY and SMNVEV (reference sequence). The CDR3 sequence is 17 residues long. The CDR3 sequence is CASSLFSGIPSYNEQFF. The CDR3, as DNA: TGTGCCAGCAGTTTATTTAGCGGGATCCCGTCCTACAATGAGCAGTTCTTC.

V gene TRBV11-2 combines with J gene TRBJ2-5; D uncertain. The germline V and J ends were trimmed by 5 bases and 5 bases, with 6 bases remaining between them. CDR3 length equals 11 residues. Per the germline V gene, CDR1 is SGHAT and CDR2 is FQNNGV. The CDR3 loop reads CASSPGETQYF. The CDR3 nucleotides are TGTGCCAGCAGCCCGGGTGAGACCCAGTACTTC.

This chain links TRBV27 with TRBJ1-5; tentatively, D is TRBD1 (6 bases). The CDR3 has 16 amino acids. The germline gives CDR1 MNHEY, CDR2 SMNVEV (reference sequence). V lost 6 bases to trimming and J lost 0 bases, with 15 bases between them. For the CDR3, the DNA is TGTGCCAGCAGCCCGATCCGGGACACTAGCAATCAGCCCCAGCATTTT. This codes for CASSPIRDTSNQPQHF.

DNA for the CDR3: TGTGCCAGCAGCCTGGGGGACAATGAAGCTTTCTTT. It translates to CASSLGDNEAFF. This chain joins TRBV5-6 and TRBJ1-1, with D possibly matching TRBD1 (6 bases). The CDR3 extends over 12 amino acids. The V and J ends lost 4 bases and 7 bases respectively, with 11 bases between them. Germline V gene lookup returns CDR1 SGHDT and CDR2 YYEEEE.

J is TRBJ1-2 and V is TRBV28; D is unclear. CDR1 and CDR2 (germline): MDHEN, SYDVKM. The V and J ends lost 5 bases and 8 bases respectively, with 15 bases between them. This CDR3 has 13 residues. The CDR3 region has the DNA TGTGCCAGCAGTACCCCCATCTATGAGGGCTACACCTTC. It is translated as CASSTPIYEGYTF.

The gene calls are TRBV12-1 and TRBJ2-1; the DNA was not used to check the table's D call, TRBD2. TRBV12-1 is annotated as a pseudogene. The CDR3 consists of 20 residues. The CDR3 region has the DNA TGTGCCAGCAGAAGGTATACGGAGCGGGAGGGGGTATCTTACTACAATGAGCAGTTCTTC. This translates into CASRRYTEREGVSYYNEQFF.

The rearrangement uses TRBV5-1 and TRBJ2-3; 9 bases agree with TRBD2. Germline V gives CDR1 SGHRS, CDR2 YFSETQ. The CDR3 has 16 residues. J was trimmed by 2 bases and V by 2 bases; bases with no gene match: 6. CDR3 in amino acids: CASSLVAGVPTDTQYF. CDR3 DNA sequence: TGCGCCAGCAGCTTAGTAGCGGGAGTGCCCACAGATACGCAGTATTTT.

The CDR3 spells CASSKRAGTGYATNEKLFF. The CDR3 DNA reads as TGTGCCAGTAGTAAACGGGCCGGGACAGGGTATGCAACTAATGAAAAACTGTTTTTT. This chain connects TRBV19 to TRBJ1-4; 9 positions agree with TRBD1. Germline CDR1 reads LNHDA; CDR2 reads SQIVND (reference sequence). Germline trimming cut 4 bases from V and 0 bases from J; bases unmatched to any gene: 12. The CDR3 covers 19 residues.